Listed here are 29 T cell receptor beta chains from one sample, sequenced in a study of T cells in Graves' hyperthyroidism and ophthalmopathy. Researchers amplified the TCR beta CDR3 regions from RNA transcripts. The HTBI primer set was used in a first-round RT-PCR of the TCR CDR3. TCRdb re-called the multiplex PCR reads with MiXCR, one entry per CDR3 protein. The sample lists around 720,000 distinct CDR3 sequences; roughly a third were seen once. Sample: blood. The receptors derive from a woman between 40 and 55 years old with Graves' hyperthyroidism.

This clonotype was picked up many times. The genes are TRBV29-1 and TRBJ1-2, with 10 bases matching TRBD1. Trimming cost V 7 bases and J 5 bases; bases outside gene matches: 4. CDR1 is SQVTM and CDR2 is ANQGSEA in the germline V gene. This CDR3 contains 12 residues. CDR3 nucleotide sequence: TGCAGCGCCGAGGGACAGGGGTATGGCTACACCTTC. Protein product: CSAEGQGYGYTF.

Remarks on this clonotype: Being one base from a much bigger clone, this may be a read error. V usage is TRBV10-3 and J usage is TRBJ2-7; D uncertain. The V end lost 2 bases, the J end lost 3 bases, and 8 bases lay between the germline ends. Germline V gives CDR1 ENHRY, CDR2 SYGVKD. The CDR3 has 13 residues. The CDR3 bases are TGTGCCATCAGTGAGGGCTGGGTCTACGAGCAGTACTTC. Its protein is CAISEGWVYEQYF.

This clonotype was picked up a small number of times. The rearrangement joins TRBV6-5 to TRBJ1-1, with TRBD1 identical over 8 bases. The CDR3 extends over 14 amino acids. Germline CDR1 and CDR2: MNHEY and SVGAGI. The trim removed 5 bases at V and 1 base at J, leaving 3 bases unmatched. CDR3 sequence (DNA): TGTGCCAGCAGTAGGGGACAGGAGAACACTGAAGCTTTCTTT. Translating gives CASSRGQENTEAFF.

DNA for the CDR3: TGTGCCAGCAGCCGCCACCGTAGGACAGATACGCAGTATTTT. It encodes CASSRHRRTDTQYF. The chain is built from TRBV12-3 or TRBV12-4 and TRBJ2-3; no reliable D call. The V gene lost 6 bases and the J gene lost 3 bases, with 13 bases spanning the gap. CDR3 length: 14 residues.

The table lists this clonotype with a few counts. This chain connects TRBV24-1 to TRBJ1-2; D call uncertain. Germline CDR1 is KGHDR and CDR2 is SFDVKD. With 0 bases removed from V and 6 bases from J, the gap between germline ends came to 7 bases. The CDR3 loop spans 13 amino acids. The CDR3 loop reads CATSDLTANGYTF. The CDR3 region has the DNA TGTGCCACCAGTGATTTGACGGCGAATGGCTACACCTTC.

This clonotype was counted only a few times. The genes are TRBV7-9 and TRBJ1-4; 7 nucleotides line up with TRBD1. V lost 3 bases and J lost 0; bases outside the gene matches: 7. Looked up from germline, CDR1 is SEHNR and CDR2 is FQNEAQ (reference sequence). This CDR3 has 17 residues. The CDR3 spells CASSFWRGRATNEKLFF. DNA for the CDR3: TGTGCCAGCAGCTTCTGGAGGGGGCGGGCAACTAATGAAAAACTGTTTTTT.

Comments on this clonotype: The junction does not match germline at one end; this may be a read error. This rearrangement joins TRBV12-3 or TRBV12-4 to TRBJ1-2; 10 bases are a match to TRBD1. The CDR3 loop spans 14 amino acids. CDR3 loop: CAGSFGQGGHGYTF. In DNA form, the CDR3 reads TGTGCCGGCAGTTTTGGACAGGGGGGGCATGGCTACACCTTC.

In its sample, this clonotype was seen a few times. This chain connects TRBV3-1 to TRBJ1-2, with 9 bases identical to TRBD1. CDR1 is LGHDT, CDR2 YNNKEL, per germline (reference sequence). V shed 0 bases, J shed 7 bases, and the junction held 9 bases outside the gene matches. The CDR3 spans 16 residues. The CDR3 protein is CASSQDEVGTGPGYTF. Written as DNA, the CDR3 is TGTGCCAGCAGCCAAGATGAGGTGGGGACAGGGCCTGGCTACACCTTC.

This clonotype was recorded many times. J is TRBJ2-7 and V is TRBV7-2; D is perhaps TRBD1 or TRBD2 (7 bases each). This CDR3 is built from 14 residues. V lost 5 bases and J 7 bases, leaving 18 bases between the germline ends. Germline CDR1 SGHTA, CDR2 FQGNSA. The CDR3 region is CASSPGGGGREQYF. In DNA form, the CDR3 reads TGTGCCAGCAGCCCAGGGGGGGGTGGCCGGGAGCAGTACTTC. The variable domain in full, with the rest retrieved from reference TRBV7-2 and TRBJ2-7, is GAGVSQSPSNKVTEKGKDVELRCDPISGHTALYWYRQSLGQGLEFLIYFQGNSAPDKSGLPSDRFSAERTGGSVSTLTIQRTQQEDSAVYLCASSPGGGGREQYFGPGTRLTVT.

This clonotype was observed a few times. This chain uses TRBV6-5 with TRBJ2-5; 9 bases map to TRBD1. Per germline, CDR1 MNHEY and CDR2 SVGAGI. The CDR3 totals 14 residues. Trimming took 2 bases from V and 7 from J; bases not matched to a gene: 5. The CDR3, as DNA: TGTGCCAGCAGTTACACGGACAGGGGAGGGACCCAGTACTTC. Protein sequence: CASSYTDRGGTQYF.

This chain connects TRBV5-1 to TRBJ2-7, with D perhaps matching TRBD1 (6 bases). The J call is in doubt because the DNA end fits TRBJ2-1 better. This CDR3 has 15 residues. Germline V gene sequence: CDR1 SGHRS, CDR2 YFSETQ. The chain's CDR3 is CASSLDGTRDNEQFF. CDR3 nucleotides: TGCGCCAGCAGCTTGGACGGGACACGCGACAATGAGCAGTTCTTC.

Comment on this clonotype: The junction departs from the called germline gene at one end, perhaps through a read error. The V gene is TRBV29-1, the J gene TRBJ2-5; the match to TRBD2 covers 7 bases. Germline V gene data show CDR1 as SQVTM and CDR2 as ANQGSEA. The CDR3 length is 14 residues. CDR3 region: CSAETAGVGETQYF. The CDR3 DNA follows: TGCAGCGCTGAAACGGCGGGAGTAGGGGAGACCCAGTACTTC.

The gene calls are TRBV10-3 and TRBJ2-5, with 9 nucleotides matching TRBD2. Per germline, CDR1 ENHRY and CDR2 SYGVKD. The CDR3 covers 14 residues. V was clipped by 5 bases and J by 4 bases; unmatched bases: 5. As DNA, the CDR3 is TGTGCCATCAGTAATCTAGCGGGGATAGAGACCCAGTACTTC. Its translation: CAISNLAGIETQYF.

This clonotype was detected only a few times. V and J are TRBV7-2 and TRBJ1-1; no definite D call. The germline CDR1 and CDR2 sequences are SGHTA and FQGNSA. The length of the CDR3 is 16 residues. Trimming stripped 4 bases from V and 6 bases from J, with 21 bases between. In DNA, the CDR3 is TGTGCCAGCAGCTCCTCGGGGAAAGGATGGAGCGCTGAAGCTTTCTTT. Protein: CASSSSGKGWSAEAFF.

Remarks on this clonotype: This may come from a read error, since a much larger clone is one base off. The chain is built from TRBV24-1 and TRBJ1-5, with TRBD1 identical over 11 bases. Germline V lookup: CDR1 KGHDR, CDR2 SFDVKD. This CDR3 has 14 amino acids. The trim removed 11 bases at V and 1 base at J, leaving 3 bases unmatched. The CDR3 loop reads CAIGQGASNQPQHF. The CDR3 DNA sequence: TGTGCCATTGGACAGGGGGCAAGCAATCAGCCCCAGCATTTT.

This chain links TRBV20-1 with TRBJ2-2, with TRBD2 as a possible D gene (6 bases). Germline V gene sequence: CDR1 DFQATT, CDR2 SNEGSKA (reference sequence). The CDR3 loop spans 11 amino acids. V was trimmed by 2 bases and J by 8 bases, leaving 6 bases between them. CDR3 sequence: CSARLAGELFF. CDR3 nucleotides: TGCAGTGCTAGACTAGCGGGGGAGCTGTTTTTT.

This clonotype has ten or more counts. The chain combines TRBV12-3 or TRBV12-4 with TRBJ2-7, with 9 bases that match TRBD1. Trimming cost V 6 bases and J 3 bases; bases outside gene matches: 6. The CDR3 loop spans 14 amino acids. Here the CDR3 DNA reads TGTGCCAGCAGCTTGGGACAGGGTCTCTACGAGCAGTACTTC. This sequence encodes CASSLGQGLYEQYF.

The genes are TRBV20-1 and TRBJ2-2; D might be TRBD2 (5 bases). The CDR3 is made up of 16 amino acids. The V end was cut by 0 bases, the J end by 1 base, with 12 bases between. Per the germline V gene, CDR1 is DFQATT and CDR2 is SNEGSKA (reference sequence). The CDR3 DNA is TGCAGTGCTAGAGATTTAAGAGGGCGGAACACCGGGGAGCTGTTTTTT. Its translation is CSARDLRGRNTGELFF.

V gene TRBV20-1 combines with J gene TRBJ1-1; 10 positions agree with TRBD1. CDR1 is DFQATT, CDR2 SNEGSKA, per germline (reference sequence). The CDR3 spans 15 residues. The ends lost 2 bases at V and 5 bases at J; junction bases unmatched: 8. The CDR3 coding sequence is TGCAGTGCTAGACCAATGACAGGGGGCCGTACTGAAGCTTTCTTT. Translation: CSARPMTGGRTEAFF.

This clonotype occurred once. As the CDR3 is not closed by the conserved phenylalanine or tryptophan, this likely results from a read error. This CDR3 is CASSYEEAGELFL. In DNA, the CDR3 is TGTGCCAGCAGTTACGAGGAGGCTGGGGAGCTGTTTCTT. The chain links TRBV6-2 or TRBV6-3 to TRBJ2-2; D is perhaps TRBD2 (5 bases). This CDR3 is 13 amino acids long. In germline, CDR1 is MNHEY, CDR2 SVGEGT. Deletions cut 2 bases from V and 8 bases from J, with 9 bases between.

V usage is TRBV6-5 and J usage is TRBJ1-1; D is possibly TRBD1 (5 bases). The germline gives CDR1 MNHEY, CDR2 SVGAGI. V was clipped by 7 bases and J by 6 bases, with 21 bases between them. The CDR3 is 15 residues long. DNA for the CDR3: TGTGCCAGCACCTATACGTCGGGGCAGGCGGCTGAAGCTTTCTTT. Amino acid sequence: CASTYTSGQAAEAFF.

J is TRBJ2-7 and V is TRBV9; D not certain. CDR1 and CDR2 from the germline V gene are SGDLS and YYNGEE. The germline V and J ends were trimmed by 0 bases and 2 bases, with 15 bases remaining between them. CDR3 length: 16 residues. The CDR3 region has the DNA TGTGCCAGCAGCGTAGGGTCTATGGCAGTAACCTACGAGCAGTACTTC. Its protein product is CASSVGSMAVTYEQYF.

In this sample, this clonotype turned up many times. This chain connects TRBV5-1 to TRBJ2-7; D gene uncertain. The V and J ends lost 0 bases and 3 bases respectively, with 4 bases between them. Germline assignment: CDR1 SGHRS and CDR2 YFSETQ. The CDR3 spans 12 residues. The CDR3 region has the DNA TGCGCCAGCAGCTTGGGTAACTACGAGCAGTACTTC. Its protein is CASSLGNYEQYF.

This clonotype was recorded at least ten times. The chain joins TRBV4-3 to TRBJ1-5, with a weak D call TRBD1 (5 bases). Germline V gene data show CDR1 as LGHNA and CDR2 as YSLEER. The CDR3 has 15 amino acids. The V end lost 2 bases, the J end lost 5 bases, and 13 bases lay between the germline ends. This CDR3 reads CASSQTGRGDQPQHF. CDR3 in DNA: TGCGCCAGCAGCCAAACGGGGAGAGGGGATCAGCCCCAGCATTTT.

The CDR3 loop reads CASGLSRGLNEQYF. CDR3 in DNA: TGTGCCAGCGGGCTTTCCAGGGGGCTCAACGAGCAGTACTTC. The chain recombines TRBV6-5 with TRBJ2-7; 8 nucleotides align to TRBD1. The CDR3 length is 14 residues. With 8 bases clipped from V and 5 bases from J, the junction kept 11 bases outside the gene matches. CDR1 and CDR2 from the germline V gene are MNHEY and SVGAGI.

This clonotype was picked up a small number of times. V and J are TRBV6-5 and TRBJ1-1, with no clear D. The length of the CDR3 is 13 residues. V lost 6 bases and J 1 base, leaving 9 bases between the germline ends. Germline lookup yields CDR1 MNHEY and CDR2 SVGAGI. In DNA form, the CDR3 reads TGTGCCAGCAGATACCAGAAGAACACTGAAGCTTTCTTT. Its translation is CASRYQKNTEAFF.

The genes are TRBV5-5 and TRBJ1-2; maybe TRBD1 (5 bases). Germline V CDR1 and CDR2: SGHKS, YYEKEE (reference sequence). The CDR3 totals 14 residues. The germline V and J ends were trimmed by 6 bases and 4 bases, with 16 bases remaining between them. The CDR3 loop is CASTIDSHIYGYTF. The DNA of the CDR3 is TGTGCCAGCACCATCGACAGCCACATCTATGGCTACACCTTC.

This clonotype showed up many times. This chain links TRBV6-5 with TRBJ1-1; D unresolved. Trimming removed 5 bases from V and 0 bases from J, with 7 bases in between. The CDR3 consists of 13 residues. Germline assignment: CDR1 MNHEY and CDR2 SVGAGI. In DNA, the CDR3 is TGTGCCAGCAGTCGGTTTATGAACACTGAAGCTTTCTTT. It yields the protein CASSRFMNTEAFF.

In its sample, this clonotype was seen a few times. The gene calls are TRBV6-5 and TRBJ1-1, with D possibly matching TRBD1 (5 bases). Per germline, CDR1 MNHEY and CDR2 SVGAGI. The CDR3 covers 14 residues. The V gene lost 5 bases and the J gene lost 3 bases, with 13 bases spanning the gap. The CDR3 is CASSPGLRDTEAFF. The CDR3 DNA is TGTGCCAGCAGTCCGGGACTAAGAGACACTGAAGCTTTCTTT.